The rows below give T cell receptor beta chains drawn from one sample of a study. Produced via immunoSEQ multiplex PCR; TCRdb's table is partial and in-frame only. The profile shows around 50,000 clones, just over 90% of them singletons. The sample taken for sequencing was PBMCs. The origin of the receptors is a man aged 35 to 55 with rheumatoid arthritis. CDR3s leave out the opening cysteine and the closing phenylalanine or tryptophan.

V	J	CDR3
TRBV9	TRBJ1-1	ASSARDRGPEVTEAF
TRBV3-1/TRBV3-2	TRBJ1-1	ASSPPGTGTLPEAF
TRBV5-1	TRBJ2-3	ASSLVGLAGGKGDTQY
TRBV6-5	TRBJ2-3	ASSPLAGGSDTQY
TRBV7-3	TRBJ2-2	ASSLLTGGRELF
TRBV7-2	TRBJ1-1	ASSLGSWNTEAF
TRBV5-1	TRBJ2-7	ASSLLQDSYEQY
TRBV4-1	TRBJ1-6	ASSQAPDSSYNSPLH
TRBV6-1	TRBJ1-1	ASSEGRLNTEAF
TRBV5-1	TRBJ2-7	ASQTSGSTYEQY
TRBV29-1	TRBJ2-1	SVLRMRQNNEQF
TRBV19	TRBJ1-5	ASTPGQDQPQH
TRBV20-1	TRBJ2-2	SASYRGQFSGELF
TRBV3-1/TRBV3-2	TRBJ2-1	ASSQMYSGASSSYNEQF
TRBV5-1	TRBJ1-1	ASSLALNTEAF
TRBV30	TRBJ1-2	AWGEGGAGGYT
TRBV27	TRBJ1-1	ASSLGKLNTEAF
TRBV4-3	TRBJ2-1	ASSQDKGTGGLYYNEQF
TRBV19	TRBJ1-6	ASSTDRGVINAPLH
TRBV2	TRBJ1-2	ASTGGTPYGYT
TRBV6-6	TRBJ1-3	ASSRLGSSGNTIY
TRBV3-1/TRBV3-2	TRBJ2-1	ASSLRTSGRVSEQF
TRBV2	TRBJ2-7	ASSTGTDYEQY
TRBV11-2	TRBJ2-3	ASSSPGTSTDTQY
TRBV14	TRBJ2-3	ASSPWTSGGRLDTQY
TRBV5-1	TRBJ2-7	ASSSSGTAGIYEQY
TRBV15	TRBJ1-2	ATRTGGVRGYT
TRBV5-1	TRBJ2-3	ASSLKGDPDTDTQY
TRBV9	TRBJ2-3	ASSVSTDTQY
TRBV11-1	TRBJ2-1	ASSSDRSSYNEQF
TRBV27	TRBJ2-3	ASSLGSGRSFDTQY
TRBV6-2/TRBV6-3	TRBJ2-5	ASSYNDPQTQY
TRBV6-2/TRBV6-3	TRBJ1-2	ASSPNGYGYT
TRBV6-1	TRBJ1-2	ASSDRDGFVGYT
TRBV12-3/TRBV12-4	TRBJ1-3	ASSKGSGNTIY
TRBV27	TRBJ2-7	ASSLGGAHEQY
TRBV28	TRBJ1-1	ASSFSPGDVTEAF
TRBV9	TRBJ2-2	ASSVSRQRGNTGELF
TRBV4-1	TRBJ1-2	ASSQKYNSPAGGYT
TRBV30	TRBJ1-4	AWAGEKLF
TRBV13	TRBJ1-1	ASSLSGGARPEAF
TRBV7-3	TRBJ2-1	ASSLTSDRRDKDEQF
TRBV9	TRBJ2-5	ASSVVDWGGQTQY
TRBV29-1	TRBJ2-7	SVGSPVSSYEQY
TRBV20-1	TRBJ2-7	SARSIHQQY
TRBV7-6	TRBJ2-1	ASTTQPGTGSYNEQF
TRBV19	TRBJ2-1	ASSIVGLAGGRSPNNEQF
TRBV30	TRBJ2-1	AWGAGSSYNEQF
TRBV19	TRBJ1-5	ASSMGGKGNQPQH
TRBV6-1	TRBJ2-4	ASSEGGGQGTSQY
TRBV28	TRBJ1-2	ASSITTGGGYGYT
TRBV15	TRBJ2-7	ATSFRGSFDEQY
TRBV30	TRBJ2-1	AWSDDSGGAYNEQF
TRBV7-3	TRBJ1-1	ASSLGVGTEAF
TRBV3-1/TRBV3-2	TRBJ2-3	ASSQGVSSTDTQY
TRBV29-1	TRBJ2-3	SVAGGVADTQY
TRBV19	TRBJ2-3	ASSWADGDTQY
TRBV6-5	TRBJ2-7	ASSYSFGNEQY
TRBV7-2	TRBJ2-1	ASSIAGVHEQF
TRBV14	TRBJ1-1	ASSHRPSRPEAF